This record looks at one T cell receptor beta chain sequence and its context. Its antigen is currently unknown. The source of the sample is a study of blood T cells in healthy people across ages. Notes on the study in general: It was found that TCR beta diversity correlated strongly with the percentage of naive T cells. Higher diversity and more naive CD4+ cells were features of long-lived donors, compared to aged donors. Age showed a roughly linear inverse relationship with TCR beta diversity per million T cells.

The CDR3 covers 12 residues. The ends were cut back, 3 bases at V and 6 bases at J, with 9 bases in the middle. Germline values: CDR1 SGHRS, CDR2 YFSETQ. A sample-barcoded 5' primer and a J-beta primer mix were used in a second PCR of roughly 7 to 11 cycles. TCRdb processed the 5' RACE reads anew with MiXCR; each CDR3 protein has one entry. Of fewer than 900,000 distinct CDR3 sequences listed, roughly 49% are singletons. Specimen: blood. The V call is TRBV5-1, the J call TRBJ1-1; the D gene is possibly TRBD1 (5 bases). The TCR sequence derives from a woman aged 55-70 years in good health. CDR3 nucleotide sequence: TGCGCCAGCAGCTCCGGGGGACCTGAAGCTTTCTTT. Protein: CASSSGGPEAFF.